The clone carrying this T cell receptor beta chain was seen ten or more times. What it binds is unknown. The data derive from a study of breast tumors, draining lymph nodes, adjacent tissues. General study points: Compared with basal-like, luminal-like tumors shared significantly more repertoire with nontumor tissue. Data only fit, rather than demonstrated, lymph node origin of most tumor T cells. Findings are consistent with lymph node origin and intratumoral expansion of most tumor T cells. Tumor repertoires ranked between lymph nodes and nontumor tissue in diversity, with V and J gene preferences.

TCRdb fed the multiplex PCR reads into MiXCR, producing one record per CDR3 protein. The sample carries tens of thousands of distinct CDR3 sequences, under 60% recorded once. Sequencing used breast tumor tissue. The clonotype comes from a female donor with breast cancer. Some clones in this sample may be carry-over from other donors' samples.

This chain's CDR3 is CASSPLPLQERGSTDTQYF. CDR3 in DNA: TGTGCCAGCTCACCCCTCCCCCTGCAGGAACGGGGCAGCACAGATACGCAGTATTTT. J is TRBJ2-3 and V is TRBV18; the D call may be TRBD1 or TRBD2 (5 bases each). The germline gives CDR1 KGHSH, CDR2 LQKENI. The CDR3 extends over 19 amino acids. V was cut by 3 bases and J by 0 bases, with 22 bases left in between.